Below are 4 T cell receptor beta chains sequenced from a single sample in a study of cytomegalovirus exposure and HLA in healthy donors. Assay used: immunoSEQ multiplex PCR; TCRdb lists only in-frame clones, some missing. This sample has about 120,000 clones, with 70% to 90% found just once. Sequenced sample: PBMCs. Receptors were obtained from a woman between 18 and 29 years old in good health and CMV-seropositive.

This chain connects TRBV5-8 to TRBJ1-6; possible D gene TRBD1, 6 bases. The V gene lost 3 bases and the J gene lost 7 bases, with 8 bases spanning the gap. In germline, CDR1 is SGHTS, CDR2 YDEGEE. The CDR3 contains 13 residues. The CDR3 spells CASSWTANSPLHF. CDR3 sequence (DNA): TGTGCCAGCAGCTGGACAGCCAATTCACCCCTCCACTTT.

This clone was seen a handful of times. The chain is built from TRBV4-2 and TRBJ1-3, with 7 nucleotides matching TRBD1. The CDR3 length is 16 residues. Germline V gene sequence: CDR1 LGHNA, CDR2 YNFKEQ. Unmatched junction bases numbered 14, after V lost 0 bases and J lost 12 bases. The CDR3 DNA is TGTGCCAGCAGCCAAGAATCGACAGGGATAGGTGTAAGCATATATTTT. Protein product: CASSQESTGIGVSIYF.

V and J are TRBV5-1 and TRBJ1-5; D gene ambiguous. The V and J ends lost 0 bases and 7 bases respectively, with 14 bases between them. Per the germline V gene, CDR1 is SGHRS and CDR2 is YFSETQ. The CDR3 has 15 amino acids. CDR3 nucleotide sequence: TGCGCCAGCAGCTTGGGTCTTTCCGGGGAGCAGCCCCAGCATTTT. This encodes CASSLGLSGEQPQHF.

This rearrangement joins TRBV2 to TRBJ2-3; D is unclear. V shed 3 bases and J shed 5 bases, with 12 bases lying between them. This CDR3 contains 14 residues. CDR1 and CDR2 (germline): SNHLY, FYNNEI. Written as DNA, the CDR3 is TGTGCCAGCAGTGACCCAGGTCTTAAAGATACGCAGTATTTT. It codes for CASSDPGLKDTQYF.